This record covers a single T cell receptor (beta chain). This CDR3 has 17 amino acids. Germline V gene lookup returns CDR1 MDHEN and CDR2 SYDVKM. V was pared by 2 bases and J by 2 bases, with 10 bases of the junction left unmatched. It was RNA transcripts that yielded the amplified TCR beta CDR3 regions. HTBI primers were employed in a first-round RT-PCR of the TCR CDR3. TCRdb used MiXCR to reprocess the multiplex PCR reads, holding one entry per CDR3 protein. The sample lists fewer than 400,000 distinct CDR3 sequences, around 16% occurring once. These data come from a study of T cells in Graves' hyperthyroidism and ophthalmopathy. Newly diagnosed patients aged 18 to 65 had hyperthyroidism of under 2 months' duration. Not enrolled were patients with uncontrolled infection, other autoimmune disease, pregnancy or lactation.

The sequence derives from a man younger than 40 with Graves' hyperthyroidism. The sequencing input was blood. The rearrangement uses TRBV28 and TRBJ2-7; 9 bases align to TRBD1. The CDR3 nucleotides are TGTGCCAGCAGTTTAATTGGGACCGGGACAGGGACCTACGAGCAGTACTTC. This codes for CASSLIGTGTGTYEQYF.